This T cell receptor (beta chain) came from a study of radiation and T cells in renal cell carcinoma. The table came from immunoSEQ multiplex PCR; TCRdb's copy has only in-frame clones and leaves some out. In the table there are 150,000 to 200,000 clones, around 89% of which are singletons. Described time point: blood 4 weeks post-SBRT, at nephrectomy. Treatment specified: 15 Gy SBRT to primary tumor, nephrectomy 4 weeks later. V trimming: 6 bases; J trimming: 2 bases; junction bases outside the gene matches: 6. The germline CDR1 and CDR2 sequences are SGHVS and FNYEAQ. The CDR3 has 14 residues. This material consisted of blood, taken from a patient whose treatment included radiotherapy and nephrectomy. The receptor comes from a woman in her forties or fifties with renal cell carcinoma. This chain joins TRBV7-6 and TRBJ2-5; TRBD2 agrees at 7 bases. CDR3 residues: CASRQRGTQETQYF. CDR3 in DNA: TGTGCCAGCAGACAGCGGGGAACACAAGAGACCCAGTACTTC.